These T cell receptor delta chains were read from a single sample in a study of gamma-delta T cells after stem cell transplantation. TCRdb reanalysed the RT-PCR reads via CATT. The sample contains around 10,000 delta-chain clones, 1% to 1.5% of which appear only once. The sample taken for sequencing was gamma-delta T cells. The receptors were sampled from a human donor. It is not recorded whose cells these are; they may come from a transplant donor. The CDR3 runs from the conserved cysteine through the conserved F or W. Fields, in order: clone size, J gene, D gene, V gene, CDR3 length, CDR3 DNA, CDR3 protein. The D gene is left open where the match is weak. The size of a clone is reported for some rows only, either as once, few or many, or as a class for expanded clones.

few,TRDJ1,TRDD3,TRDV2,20,TGTGCCTGTGACACCGTGTCCGAAACTGGGGGACAGTTAAAGACCGATAAACTCATCTTT,CACDTVSETGGQLKTDKLIF
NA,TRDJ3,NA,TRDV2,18,TGTGCCTGTGACAGTTCTGGGGTTGGGTCCTGGGACACCCGACAGATGTTTTTC,CACDSSGVGSWDTRQMFF
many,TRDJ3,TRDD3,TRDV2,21,TGTGCCTGTGACACCAGCTGGGGGATACGCGGAGAGTCCTGGGACACCCGACAGATGTTTTTC,CACDTSWGIRGESWDTRQMFF
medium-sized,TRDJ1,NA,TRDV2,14,TGTGCCTGTGACTCAATTGTCCCTCCCGATAAACTCATCTTT,CACDSIVPPDKLIF
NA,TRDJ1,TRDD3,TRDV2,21,TGTGCCTGTGACACGGTCTTTACTGGGGGAGAACCAACTCAGGACACCGATAAACTCATCTTT,CACDTVFTGGEPTQDTDKLIF
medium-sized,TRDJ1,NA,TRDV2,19,TGTGCCTGTGACACCGTCGCAGGAGGGGCTATAACGTACACCGATAAACTCATCTTT,CACDTVAGGAITYTDKLIF
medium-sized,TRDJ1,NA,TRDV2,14,TGTGCCTGTGACCCCGTCGTTCTCGCCGATAAACTCATCTTT,CACDPVVLADKLIF
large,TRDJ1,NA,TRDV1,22,TGTGCTCTTGGGGAACTAGGTCCTGGTGATCGGGGAAGGGGGCCGTACACCGATAAACTCATCTTT,CALGELGPGDRGRGPYTDKLIF
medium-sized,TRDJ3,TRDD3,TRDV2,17,TGTGCCTGTGATACTATACTGGGGGCCTGGGACACCCGACAGATGTTTTTC,CACDTILGAWDTRQMFF
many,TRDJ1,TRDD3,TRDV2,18,TGTGCCTGTGACACGGTGGGGGAGAGGGGGCATTACACCGATAAACTCATCTTT,CACDTVGERGHYTDKLIF
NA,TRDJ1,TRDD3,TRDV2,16,TGTGCCTGTGACCGCCTACTGGGGGTCAACACCGATAAACTCATCTTT,CACDRLLGVNTDKLIF
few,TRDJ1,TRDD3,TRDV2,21,TGTGCCTGTGACACCCTGCTACTGGGGGATACCACACACTTAGTCACCGATAAACTCATCTTT,CACDTLLLGDTTHLVTDKLIF
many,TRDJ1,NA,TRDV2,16,TGTGCCTGTGACCCCTTAGGGTCGAGAGGGCCCGATAAACTCATCTTT,CACDPLGSRGPDKLIF
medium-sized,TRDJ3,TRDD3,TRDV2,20,TGTGCCTGTGACGCTATACTGGGGGATACTAGCTCCTGGGACACCCGACAGATGTTTTTC,CACDAILGDTSSWDTRQMFF
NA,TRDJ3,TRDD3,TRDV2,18,TGTGCCTGTGACGCCGTACTGGGGGATACGCGGAAAATCCGACAGATGTTTTTC,CACDAVLGDTRKIRQMFF
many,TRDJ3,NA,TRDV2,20,TGTGCCTGTGACACCGCCCCAGCTGGGACAAGCTCCTGGGACACCCGACAGATGTTTTTC,CACDTAPAGTSSWDTRQMFF
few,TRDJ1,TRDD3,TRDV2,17,TGTGCCTGTGACATGGTTACTGGGGGATTTACCACCGATAAACTCATCTTT,CACDMVTGGFTTDKLIF
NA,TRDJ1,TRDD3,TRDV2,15,TGTGCCTGTGATGACCTGGGGGTCAAAACCGATAAACTCATCTTT,CACDDLGVKTDKLIF
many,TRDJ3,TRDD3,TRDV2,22,TGTGCCTGTGACACGGTAATGGGGGATACGCTCTTTGGCTCCTGGGACACCCGACAGATGTTTTTC,CACDTVMGDTLFGSWDTRQMFF
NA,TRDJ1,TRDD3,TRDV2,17,TGTGCCTGTGACCCTATGCCACTGGGGGATAAGGCCGATAAACTCATCTTT,CACDPMPLGDKADKLIF
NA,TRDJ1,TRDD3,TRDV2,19,TGTGCCTGTGACACCGTAGTTACTGGGGGATACGCGGATCGCGATAAACTCATCTTT,CACDTVVTGGYADRDKLIF
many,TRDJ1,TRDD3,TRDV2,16,TGTGCCTGTGACTCTCTGGGGGATACAGGGACCGATAAACTCATCTTT,CACDSLGDTGTDKLIF
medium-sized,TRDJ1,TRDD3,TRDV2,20,TGTGCCTGTGACCGCTTGACTGGGGGACAGGGGCGCCGCGACACCGATAAACTCATCTTT,CACDRLTGGQGRRDTDKLIF
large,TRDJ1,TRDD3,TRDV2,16,TGTGCCTGTGACCTACTGGGGGCCTCGCACACCGATAAACTCATCTTT,CACDLLGASHTDKLIF
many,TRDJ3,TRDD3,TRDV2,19,TGTGCCTGTGACACAGGGGGATACGGAGGCTCCTGGGACACCCGACAGATGTTTTTC,CACDTGGYGGSWDTRQMFF
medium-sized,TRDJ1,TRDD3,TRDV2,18,TGTGCCTGTGACACCGTGATGGGGGATACGAATTACACCGATAAACTCATCTTT,CACDTVMGDTNYTDKLIF
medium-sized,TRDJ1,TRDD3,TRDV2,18,TGTGCCTGTGACACGGTTACTGGGGCCCCGAAGTACACCGATAAACTCATCTTT,CACDTVTGAPKYTDKLIF
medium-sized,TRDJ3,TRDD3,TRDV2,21,TGTGCCTGTGACAACCTGGGGGATACGTCCCCAAGCTCCTGGGACACCCGACAGATGTTTTTC,CACDNLGDTSPSSWDTRQMFF
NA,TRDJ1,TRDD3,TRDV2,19,TGTGCCTGTGGCACCATACTTCGGACTGGGGGAAAGGGGACCGATAAACTCATCTTT,CACGTILRTGGKGTDKLIF
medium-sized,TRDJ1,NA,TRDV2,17,TGTGCCTGTGACATCCTTACGGGGGAGGGATCCGAGGGCAAACTCATCTTT,CACDILTGEGSEGKLIF
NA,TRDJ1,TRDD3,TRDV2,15,TGTGCCTGTGACACGCTGGGGGCCAACACCGATAAACTCATCTTT,CACDTLGANTDKLIF
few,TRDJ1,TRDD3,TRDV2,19,TGTGCCTGTGACACCGTACTGGGGGATACGCTCTCATACACCGATAAACTCATCTTT,CACDTVLGDTLSYTDKLIF
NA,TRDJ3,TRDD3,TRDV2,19,TGTGCCTGTGACAACCTGGGGGACGAGAGCTCCTGGGACACCCGACAGATGTTTTTC,CACDNLGDESSWDTRQMFF
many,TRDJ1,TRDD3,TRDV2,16,TGTGCCTGTGACCCTCTGGGGGAGGGATACACCGATAAACTCATCTTT,CACDPLGEGYTDKLIF
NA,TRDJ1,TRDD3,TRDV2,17,TGTGCCTGTGACACCGTGTTTACTGGGGGACACACCGATAAACTCATCTTT,CACDTVFTGGHTDKLIF
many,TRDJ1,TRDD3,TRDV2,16,TGTGCCTGTGACACACTGGGGGATACCAACACCGATAAACTCATCTTT,CACDTLGDTNTDKLIF
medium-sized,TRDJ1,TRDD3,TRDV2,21,TGTGCCTGTGACACCGTCGGATCCCCACCCCTACTGGGGGACCCCACCGATAAACTCATCTTT,CACDTVGSPPLLGDPTDKLIF
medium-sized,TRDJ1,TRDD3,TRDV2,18,TGTGCCTGTGACACCGTTCTGGGGGATACCTTGAAGACCGATAAACTCATCTTT,CACDTVLGDTLKTDKLIF
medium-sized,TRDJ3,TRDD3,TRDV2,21,TGTGCCTGTGACACCGCGGCTCCTGGGGGACCGAACTCCTGGGACACCCGACAGATGTTTTTC,CACDTAAPGGPNSWDTRQMFF
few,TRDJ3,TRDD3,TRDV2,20,TGTGCCTGTGACACCGTGACTGGGGGGGGCAGCTCCTGGGACACCCGACAGATGTTTTTC,CACDTVTGGGSSWDTRQMFF
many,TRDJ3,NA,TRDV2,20,TGTGCCTGTGACACCGCGGGGACCCCCACCCTCTCCTGGGACACCCGACAGATGTTTTTC,CACDTAGTPTLSWDTRQMFF